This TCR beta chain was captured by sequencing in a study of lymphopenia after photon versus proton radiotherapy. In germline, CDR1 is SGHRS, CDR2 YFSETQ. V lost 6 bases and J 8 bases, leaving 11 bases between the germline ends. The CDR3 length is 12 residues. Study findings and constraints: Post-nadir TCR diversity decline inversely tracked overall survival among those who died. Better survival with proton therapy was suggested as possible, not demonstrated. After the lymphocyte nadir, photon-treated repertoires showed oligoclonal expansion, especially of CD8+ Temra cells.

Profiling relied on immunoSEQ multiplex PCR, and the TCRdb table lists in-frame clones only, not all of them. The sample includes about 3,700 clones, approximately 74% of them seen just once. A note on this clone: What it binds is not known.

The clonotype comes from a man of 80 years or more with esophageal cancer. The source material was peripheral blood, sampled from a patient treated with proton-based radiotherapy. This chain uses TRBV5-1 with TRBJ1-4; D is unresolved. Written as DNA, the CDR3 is TGCGCCAGCACCGGACCTGAGGAAAAACTGTTTTTT. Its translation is CASTGPEEKLFF.